This T cell receptor (beta chain) was captured by sequencing in a study of blood T cell repertoires in COVID-19. Study-level background: There were acute and convalescent COVID-19 samples, and they came from the United States, Italy and Spain.

Between the trimmed V and J ends, which lost 5 bases and 1 base, there was a span of 11 bases. Germline V CDR1 and CDR2: SGHAT, FQNNGV. This CDR3 has 14 residues. Some clones are missing from TCRdb's copy, which holds only in-frame ones; the method was immunoSEQ multiplex PCR. The sample records 150,000 to 200,000 clones, about four fifths being singletons. The sequencing input was peripheral blood. The V and J genes are TRBV11-2 and TRBJ2-5; unclear D gene. The source is an elderly woman with COVID-19, enrolled during active disease. The CDR3: CASSPSFSQETQYF. DNA for the CDR3: TGTGCCAGCAGCCCGTCCTTCAGCCAAGAGACCCAGTACTTC. The full variable domain, its missing parts supplied by reference TRBV11-2 and TRBJ2-5, is EAGVAQSPRYKIIEKRQSVAFWCNPISGHATLYWYQQILGQGPKLLIQFQNNGVVDDSQLPKDRFSAERLKGVDSTLKIQPAKLEDSAVYLCASSPSFSQETQYFGPGTRLLVL.